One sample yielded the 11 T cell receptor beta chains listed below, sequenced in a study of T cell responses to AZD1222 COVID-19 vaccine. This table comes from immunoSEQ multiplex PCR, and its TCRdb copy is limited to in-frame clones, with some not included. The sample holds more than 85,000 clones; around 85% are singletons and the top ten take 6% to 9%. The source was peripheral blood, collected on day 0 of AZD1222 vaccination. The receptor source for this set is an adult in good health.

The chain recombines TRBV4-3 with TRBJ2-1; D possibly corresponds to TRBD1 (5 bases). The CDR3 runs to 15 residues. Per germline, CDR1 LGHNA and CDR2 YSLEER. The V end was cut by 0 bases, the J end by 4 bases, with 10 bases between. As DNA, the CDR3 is TGCGCCAGCAGCCAAGATGACAGTTTTTACAATGAGCAGTTCTTC. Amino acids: CASSQDDSFYNEQFF.

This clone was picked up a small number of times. The CDR3 is CASSFPHGPYEQYF. The DNA for the CDR3 is TGTGCCAGCAGCTTCCCACATGGTCCCTACGAGCAGTACTTC. This chain uses TRBV7-2 with TRBJ2-7; no reliable D call. V was pared by 3 bases and J by 2 bases, with 11 bases between. The CDR3 contains 14 residues. Germline loops: CDR1 SGHTA, CDR2 FQGNSA.

CDR3 in DNA: TGCAGCGTTGAGAGGGGGAAGGCAGGCTACACCTTC. Protein: CSVERGKAGYTF. This chain uses TRBV29-1 with TRBJ1-2; TRBD1 might be the D (6 bases). The CDR3 length is 12 residues. V dropped 3 bases and J dropped 8 bases, with 13 bases sitting between them. Per germline, CDR1 SQVTM and CDR2 ANQGSEA.

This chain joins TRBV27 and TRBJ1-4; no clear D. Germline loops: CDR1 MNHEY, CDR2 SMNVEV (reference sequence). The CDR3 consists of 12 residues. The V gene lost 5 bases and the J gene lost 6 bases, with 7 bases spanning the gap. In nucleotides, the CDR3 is TGTGCCAGCAGTCGACGGGATGAAAAACTGTTTTTT. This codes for CASSRRDEKLFF.

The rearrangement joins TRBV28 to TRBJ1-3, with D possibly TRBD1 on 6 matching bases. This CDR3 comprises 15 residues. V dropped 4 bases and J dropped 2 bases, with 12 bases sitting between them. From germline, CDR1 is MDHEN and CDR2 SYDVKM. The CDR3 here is CASSWEQGTGNTIYF. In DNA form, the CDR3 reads TGTGCCAGCAGTTGGGAACAGGGAACTGGAAACACCATATATTTT.

CDR3 amino acids: CASGLAGYSTDTQYF. DNA of the CDR3: TGTGCTAGTGGTTTGGCAGGGTATAGCACAGATACGCAGTATTTT. V usage is TRBV12-5 and J usage is TRBJ2-3; D is possibly TRBD1 (5 bases). The CDR3 covers 15 residues. The V end was cut by 1 base, the J end by 0 bases, with 8 bases between. Looked up from germline, CDR1 is LGHNT and CDR2 is FRNRAP.

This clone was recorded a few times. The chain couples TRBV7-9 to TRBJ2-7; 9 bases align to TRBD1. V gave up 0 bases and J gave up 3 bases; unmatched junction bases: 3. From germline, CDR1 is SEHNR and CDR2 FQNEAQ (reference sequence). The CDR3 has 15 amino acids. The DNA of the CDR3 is TGTGCCAGCAGCTTAGCTACAGGGGGCGACTACGAGCAGTACTTC. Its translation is CASSLATGGDYEQYF. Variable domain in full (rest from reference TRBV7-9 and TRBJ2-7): DTGVSQNPRHKITKRGQNVTFRCDPISEHNRLYWYRQTLGQGPEFLTYFQNEAQLEKSRLLSDRFSAERPKGSFSTLEIQRTEQGDSAMYLCASSLATGGDYEQYFGPGTRLTVT.

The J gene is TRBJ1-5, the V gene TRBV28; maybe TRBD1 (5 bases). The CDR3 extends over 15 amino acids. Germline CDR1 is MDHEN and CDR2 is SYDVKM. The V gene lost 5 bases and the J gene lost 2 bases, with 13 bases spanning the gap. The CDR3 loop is CASSLGGVGNQPQHF. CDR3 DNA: TGTGCCAGCAGTCTGGGGGGTGTGGGCAATCAGCCCCAGCATTTT.

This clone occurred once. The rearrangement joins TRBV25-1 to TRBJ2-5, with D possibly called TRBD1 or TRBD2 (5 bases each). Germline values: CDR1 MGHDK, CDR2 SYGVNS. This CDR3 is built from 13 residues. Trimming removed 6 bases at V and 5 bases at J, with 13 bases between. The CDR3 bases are TGTGCCAGCAGAGCGTCGGGGCACGAGACCCAGTACTTC. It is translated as CASRASGHETQYF.

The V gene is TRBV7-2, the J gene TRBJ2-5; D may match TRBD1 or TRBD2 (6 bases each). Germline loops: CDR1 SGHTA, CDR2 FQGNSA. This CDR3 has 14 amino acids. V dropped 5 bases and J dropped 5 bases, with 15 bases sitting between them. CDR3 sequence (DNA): TGTGCCAGCAGCCCCCCCGGGGGCTTTGAGACCCAGTACTTC. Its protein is CASSPPGGFETQYF.

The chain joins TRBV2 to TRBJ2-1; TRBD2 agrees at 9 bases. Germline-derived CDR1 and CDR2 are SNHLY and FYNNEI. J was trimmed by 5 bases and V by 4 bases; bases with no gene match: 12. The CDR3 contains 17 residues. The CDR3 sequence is CASSARVGLARNNEQFF. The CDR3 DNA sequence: TGTGCCAGCAGTGCCCGGGTCGGACTAGCGCGCAACAATGAGCAGTTCTTC.